What follows describes a single TCR beta chain. Its antigen is still unknown. Base qualities were left out, and no much larger clone turns up one base away. Peripheral blood CD8+ and CD4+ T cells from healthy donors, Susac syndrome patients and multiple sclerosis patients were profiled using high-throughput TCR beta sequencing. Recently defined diagnostic criteria for definite or probable disease were met by the Susac syndrome patients. Bulk CD8+ and CD4+ T cells were purified by magnetic negative isolation, whereas CD8+ TEMRA cells were enriched by FACS. Blood was drawn into EDTA tubes, processed within 24 hours, and PBMCs were isolated by density gradient centrifugation. PBMCs intended for TCR sequencing were cryopreserved in liquid nitrogen and thawed later in a water bath at 37 degrees C. A purity of at least 90% was achieved for sorted or isolated CD4+, CD8+ and CD8+ TEMRA cells. This specimen belongs to a study of CD8 T cells in Susac syndrome (dated by TCRdb to between 2018 and 2021). About the full investigation: Among the sequenced Susac syndrome patients, over five had clinically active disease and eight or nine were in clinical remission. At blood withdrawal, Susac syndrome patients were either therapy-naive, taking corticosteroids (in some cases with IVIg as well), or taking IVIg alone. Whether CD8+ T cell activation and differentiation in Susac syndrome was antigen driven was tested using repertoire sequencing. CD8+ T cell repertoire clonality was compared between more than 9 healthy donors, approximately 14 Susac syndrome patients and roughly 15 multiple sclerosis patients. General findings and caveats noted by the study authors: The number of individuals in the TCR sequencing and HLA analysis was acknowledged as relatively small. Looking at Susac-specific public clones, the researchers identified around 15 in the total CD8+ repertoire and roughly five in the CD8+ TEMRA repertoire. Clonal expansion was observed in Susac syndrome CD8+ repertoires, with the highest expansion in CD8+ TEMRA cells and greater expansion in clinically active than in remitting patients.

The CDR3 runs 17 residues from the cysteine to the phenylalanine. Only CDR3 DNA remains: 51 bases, in frame from the first base. The germline V gene encodes CDR1 PRHDT and CDR2 FYEKMQ (reference sequence). Relative to germline, V is missing 1 base and J is missing 1 base, with 4 bases of the junction outside any gene match. RNA was extracted using the RNeasy kit, and roughly 0.45 to 1 microgram was reverse transcribed with random hexamers. TCR beta CDR3 regions were amplified with the immunoSEQ multiplex PCR assay covering 54 Vbeta and 13 Jbeta segments. Bias from PCR amplification was corrected by using a synthetic template baseline for primer optimization and for computational correction. Concerning the study's data processing: Reads were annotated to V, D and J genes per IMGT and analyzed with immunoSEQ Analyzer, keeping only productive sequences. Clonality was computed as one minus Shannon entropy normalized by log2 of the number of productive unique sequences. Public and private clones were assessed among the 100 most prevalent clones of each patient and control. Clones were defined as Susac-specific if absent from the healthy and MS cohorts, from 900 to 1,300 published viral clones and from other ImmuneACCESS disease sequences. The public sequencing data were trimmed at Q25 with fastp and processed into clonotypes with MiXCR by TCRdb, which kept only in-frame beta chains. Every entry covers one CDR3 protein and lists the most common genes and DNA from its rows. V and J calls and clone size were set by TCRdb, not the authors. This sample holds 100,000 to 150,000 distinct CDR3 sequences; over 90% were observed only once. The top ten clones comprise about 0.28% of the sample.

Sequencing was done on a sample of CD8+ T cells from PBMCs. This TCR was sampled from a human donor with Susac syndrome. This chain is built from TRBV13 and TRBJ2-3, with 11 junctional bases fitting TRBD2. In nucleotides, the sequence is TGTGCCAGCAGCTTAGCCCCACTAGCGGGGGGCACAGATACGCAGTATTTT. Its coded protein is CASSLAPLAGGTDTQYF.